This T cell receptor (beta chain) was recorded in a study of long-term antiretroviral therapy in people with HIV. Every one of the participants with HIV received treatment in the United States. The germline V gene has CDR1 KGHSH and CDR2 LQKENI. V was cut by 4 bases and J by 4 bases, with 8 bases left in between. The CDR3 extends over 13 amino acids. Survey level was the resolution at which the v3.0 immunoSEQ assay ran. Sequencing was directed toward roughly 40,000-55,000 T-cell genomes in each sample. Profiled with immunoSEQ multiplex PCR; TCRdb holds only in-frame clones, not every one. The repertoire holds about 12,000 clones, with about 80% as singletons. This clone was counted between two and nine times.

The sample consisted of unsorted PBMCs, taken approximately 3.2 years before starting antiretroviral therapy. The origin of this receptor is a middle-aged man with HIV. The chain couples TRBV18 to TRBJ1-5; D is unclear. The CDR3 sequence: CASSQAVNQPQHF. DNA of the CDR3: TGTGCCAGCTCACAAGCTGTGAATCAGCCCCAGCATTTT.